The present TCR beta chain was sequenced within a study of T cell responses to AZD1222 COVID-19 vaccine. The method was immunoSEQ multiplex PCR; TCRdb's version includes in-frame clones alone and lacks a portion of them. The repertoire consists of around 120,000 clones, with roughly 90% occurring once and the leading ten covering roughly 7%. Germline V gene sequence: CDR1 LNHDA, CDR2 SQIVND (reference sequence). The V end lost 5 bases, the J end lost 5 bases, and 19 bases lay between the germline ends. The CDR3 has 15 residues. Sequences were derived from peripheral blood, sampled 28 days after the second AZD1222 dose. The J gene is TRBJ2-7, the V gene TRBV19; perhaps TRBD1 as D (6 bases). The TCR was taken from an adult who received the AZD1222 COVID-19 vaccine. As DNA, the CDR3 is TGTGCCAGTAGTGCGAGACAGGTTGGATACGACGAGCAGTACTTC. Amino acid sequence: CASSARQVGYDEQYF.